These 21 T cell receptor beta chains share one sample of origin, sequenced in a study of CD8 T cells in cerebrospinal fluid in Alzheimer's disease. No DNA is given; TCRdb re-called the 10x single-cell sequencing reads and lists each CDR3 protein once. Recorded here are more than 1,300 distinct CDR3 sequences; the top ten clones represent 5.5% to 6.5%. The sample was cerebrospinal fluid. All receptors derive from a human donor with Alzheimer's disease.

This clonotype shows up as medium-sized by frequency. J is TRBJ2-6 and V is TRBV4-2. Germline V CDR1 and CDR2: LGHNA, YNFKEQ. This CDR3 is 17 amino acids long. CDR3 sequence: CASSQESLLTEANVLTF.

This clonotype is identified as large (0.1 to 1%) from frequency. The chain joins TRBV20-1 to TRBJ2-4; the D gene TCRdb calls, TRBD1, cannot be checked with no DNA. Germline CDR1 DFQATT, CDR2 SNEGSKA (reference sequence). The CDR3 loop spans 16 amino acids. The CDR3 loop reads CSARDYLTASKNIQYF.

Considering frequency, this clonotype is medium-sized. This rearrangement joins TRBV12-3 or TRBV12-4 to TRBJ2-3; TCRdb names TRBD1, which stays unverified in the absence of DNA. The CDR3 loop spans 15 amino acids. CDR3 region: CASSLVWGQTDTQYF.

Considering frequency, this clonotype is medium-sized. The chain carries TRBV27 and TRBJ1-1. CDR3 size: 17 residues. Per germline, CDR1 MNHEY and CDR2 SMNVEV (reference sequence). The CDR3 here is CASSLNSVEGTITEAFF.

Judged by frequency, this clonotype is medium-sized. The V call is TRBV5-5, the J call TRBJ2-7. This CDR3 is 13 amino acids long. CDR1 is SGHKS, CDR2 YYEKEE, per germline (reference sequence). CDR3 residues: CASSLDSFYEQYF.

This clonotype is labeled large based on frequency. The chain is built from TRBV28 and TRBJ2-2; no DNA is available, so the TRBD2 call from TCRdb remains unchecked. This CDR3 region has 17 residues. Germline V lookup: CDR1 MDHEN, CDR2 SYDVKM. The CDR3 is CASSLRAGGGSAGELFF.

Considering frequency, this clonotype is large. V usage is TRBV20-1 and J usage is TRBJ2-4; the TCRdb D gene call, TRBD2, has no DNA to confirm it. The V gene's germline CDR1 is DFQATT and CDR2 SNEGSKA (reference sequence). This CDR3 region has 13 residues. CDR3 loop: CSARDLGAGLGYF.

By frequency, this clonotype is medium-sized (0.01 to 0.1%). The V and J genes are TRBV11-2 and TRBJ2-7; TCRdb indicates TRBD1, and absent DNA this call remains unverified. The germline gives CDR1 SGHAT, CDR2 FQNNGV. The CDR3 sequence is 16 residues long. Here the CDR3 reads CASSLVTGTGHREQYF.

By frequency, this clonotype registers medium-sized (0.01 to 0.1%). The gene calls are TRBV12-3 or TRBV12-4 and TRBJ2-7. CDR3 length: 13 residues. CDR3 sequence: CASSLSRPDEQYF.

According to its frequency, this clonotype is medium-sized. The chain's CDR3 is CSARRGALTEAFF. This chain connects TRBV20-1 to TRBJ1-1; TCRdb's D call, TRBD1, is unchecked because there is no DNA. Germline CDR1 is DFQATT and CDR2 is SNEGSKA (reference sequence). There are 13 residues in the CDR3.

This clonotype is classed as large by frequency. J is TRBJ2-1 and V is TRBV10-1; TCRdb selects TRBD2, and the lack of DNA leaves this call unchecked. Germline CDR1 and CDR2: WNHNN and SYGVQD (reference sequence). The CDR3 spans 16 residues. CDR3 protein: CASSESSGSPRLEQFF.

This clonotype counts as large (0.1 to 1%) by frequency. The chain couples TRBV2 to TRBJ2-1; checking the TCRdb D call of TRBD2 is not possible without DNA. CDR3 length: 16 residues. Germline V lookup: CDR1 SNHLY, CDR2 FYNNEI. The CDR3 region is CASSEGGLAAYNEQFF. The whole variable domain, filled in from reference TRBV2 and TRBJ2-1, reads EPEVTQTPSHQVTQMGQEVILRCVPISNHLYFYWYRQILGQKVEFLVSFYNNEISEKSEIFDDQFSVERPDGSNFTLKIRSTKLEDSAMYFCASSEGGLAAYNEQFFGPGTRLTVL.

This clonotype counts as medium-sized by frequency. The rearrangement links TRBV14 to TRBJ2-7. Germline V gives CDR1 SGHDN, CDR2 FVKESK. This CDR3 contains 12 residues. The chain's CDR3 is CASSQGGREQYF.

This chain joins TRBV2 and TRBJ2-2. CDR1 and CDR2 (germline): SNHLY, FYNNEI. The CDR3 consists of 14 residues. The chain's CDR3 is CASSLDRNTGELFF. The whole variable domain, remainder taken from reference TRBV2 and TRBJ2-2, is EPEVTQTPSHQVTQMGQEVILRCVPISNHLYFYWYRQILGQKVEFLVSFYNNEISEKSEIFDDQFSVERPDGSNFTLKIRSTKLEDSAMYFCASSLDRNTGELFFGEGSRLTVL.

Its frequency marks this clonotype as medium-sized. The chain is built from TRBV28 and TRBJ1-3. CDR3 size: 12 residues. Germline assignment: CDR1 MDHEN and CDR2 SYDVKM. The CDR3 spells CASSLSENTIYF.

This clonotype is identified as large from frequency. The gene calls are TRBV7-8 and TRBJ2-3; TCRdb's D gene call, TRBD2, goes unchecked for lack of DNA. This CDR3 comprises 15 residues. Per the germline V gene, CDR1 is SGHVS and CDR2 is FQNEAQ. The CDR3: CASSFGRGGSDTQYF.

This clonotype is called medium-sized based on its frequency. The J gene is TRBJ1-1, the V gene TRBV5-1; lacking DNA, the TRBD1 call made by TCRdb goes unchecked. Germline-derived CDR1 and CDR2 are SGHRS and YFSETQ. The CDR3 has 17 residues. CDR3 in amino acids: CASSLAQGWREFAEAFF.

By frequency, this clonotype registers large. The CDR3 here is CASSQGRVSTEAFF. The V call is TRBV3-1, the J call TRBJ1-1. The length of the CDR3 is 14 residues. Germline V CDR1 and CDR2: LGHDT, YNNKEL (reference sequence).

The V gene is TRBV7-2, the J gene TRBJ1-2. Germline V gene sequence: CDR1 SGHTA, CDR2 FQGNSA. The CDR3 runs to 11 residues. CDR3 residues: CASSFYGGYTF.

Its frequency marks this clonotype as medium-sized. V is TRBV27 and J is TRBJ2-1; with no DNA, the TCRdb D assignment of TRBD1 cannot be verified. CDR3 length equals 14 residues. Germline CDR1 is MNHEY and CDR2 is SMNVEV (reference sequence). CDR3 residues: CASSLQGANYEQFF.

CDR3 loop: CSARDGGAGGNTIYF. The J gene is TRBJ1-3, the V gene TRBV20-1; TCRdb's D call of TRBD1 is untestable without DNA. This CDR3 has 15 amino acids. Germline V gene sequence: CDR1 DFQATT, CDR2 SNEGSKA (reference sequence).